Listed here are 25 T cell receptor beta chains from one sample, sequenced in a study of T-cell memory formation after mild COVID-19. TCRdb itself ran the 5' RACE reads through MiXCR, one entry per CDR3 protein. The sample holds 92,000 or so distinct CDR3 sequences; approximately 13% are singletons and the top ten take roughly a quarter. Specimen: PBMCs or a T cell subset sorted from them (not recorded which). The receptors shown here come from an adult woman who had mild COVID-19 (a few samples of this study predate the infection). Cell type and time point are not known.

J is TRBJ2-3 and V is TRBV7-8; D might be TRBD2 (6 bases). V was shortened by 11 bases and J by 1 base, with 16 bases between the two germline ends. The CDR3 is made up of 14 amino acids. Germline V gene sequence: CDR1 SGHVS, CDR2 FQNEAQ. CDR3 sequence: CAHTGLAGTDTQYF. The CDR3 DNA sequence: TGTGCCCACACGGGTTTAGCGGGCACAGATACGCAGTATTTT.

The J gene is TRBJ2-7, the V gene TRBV6-5; unclear D gene. CDR3 length: 15 residues. Germline assignment: CDR1 MNHEY and CDR2 SVGAGI. Trimming shortened V by 9 bases and J by 0 bases, and 18 bases separated the two germline ends. The CDR3 protein is CASGPGRLPSYEQYF. CDR3 in DNA: TGTGCCAGTGGTCCCGGGCGGCTTCCCTCCTACGAGCAGTACTTC.

V gene TRBV7-6 combines with J gene TRBJ2-7; 12 bases match TRBD1. Germline V gene data show CDR1 as SGHVS and CDR2 as FNYEAQ. The CDR3 contains 15 residues. After removal of 4 bases from V and 5 bases from J, the junction contained 6 bases not matched to a gene. The CDR3: CASSSGTGGLDEQYF. CDR3 DNA sequence: TGTGCCAGCAGCTCCGGGACAGGGGGCTTAGACGAGCAGTACTTC.

The V call is TRBV7-9, the J call TRBJ2-1; D remains unclear. Trimming shortened V by 3 bases and J by 4 bases, and 7 bases separated the two germline ends. Looked up from germline, CDR1 is SEHNR and CDR2 is FQNEAQ (reference sequence). This CDR3 comprises 13 residues. The CDR3 spells CASSFSLYNEQFF. The CDR3 region has the DNA TGTGCCAGCAGCTTCTCCCTGTACAATGAGCAGTTCTTC.

The chain has TRBV5-5 and TRBJ2-1; 10 bases are shared with TRBD1. The junction had 10 bases not matched to a gene; V was cut back by 2 bases and J by 8 bases. CDR1 is SGHKS, CDR2 YYEKEE, per germline (reference sequence). The CDR3 extends over 16 amino acids. The chain's CDR3 is CASSFPGQGYADEQFF. In DNA, the CDR3 is TGTGCCAGCAGCTTCCCGGGACAGGGGTATGCTGATGAGCAGTTCTTC.

This clonotype has a handful of counts. The J gene is TRBJ1-2, the V gene TRBV12-3 or TRBV12-4; D might be TRBD1 (6 bases). Trimming removed 5 bases from V and 2 bases from J, with 15 bases in between. The length of the CDR3 is 15 residues. CDR3 DNA sequence: TGTGCCAGCAGTCCACCGGGACAAGAAAACTATGGCTACACCTTC. This translates into CASSPPGQENYGYTF.

The rearrangement uses TRBV4-2 and TRBJ1-2; possibly TRBD1 for D (5 bases). The germline V gene has CDR1 LGHNA and CDR2 YNFKEQ. The CDR3 is 16 amino acids. V lost 0 bases to trimming and J lost 6 bases, with 17 bases between them. Here the CDR3 reads CASSQDRQGRRDGYTF. The CDR3 DNA is TGTGCCAGCAGCCAAGATCGGCAGGGCAGGCGGGATGGCTACACCTTC.

About this clonotype itself: A read error may be the cause here, since a much bigger clone is one base away. J is TRBJ2-5 and V is TRBV7-9; D not certain. Trimming left V 1 base short and J 5 bases short, with 17 bases between. Germline assignment: CDR1 SEHNR and CDR2 FQNEAQ (reference sequence). There are 16 residues in the CDR3. The CDR3 protein is CASSLDGSHGDETQYF. As DNA, the CDR3 is TGTGCCAGCAGCTTAGACGGTTCTCATGGTGACGAGACCCAGTACTTC.

The chain joins TRBV7-9 to TRBJ2-5, with 12 bases aligning to TRBD2. V was clipped by 4 bases and J by 1 base; unmatched bases: 7. The CDR3 runs 17 residues. Germline CDR1 and CDR2: SEHNR and FQNEAQ (reference sequence). The CDR3 bases are TGTGCCAGCAGCTCGGGACTAGCGGGCGTCCTCCAAGAGACCCAGTACTTC. Amino acids: CASSSGLAGVLQETQYF.

This clonotype appeared a few times. The rearrangement links TRBV24-1 to TRBJ2-3; no definite D call. The CDR3 runs 14 residues. V lost 2 bases and J lost 8, with 13 bases in between. Looked up from germline, CDR1 is KGHDR and CDR2 is SFDVKD. CDR3: CATSDSPWSGTQYF. DNA of the CDR3: TGTGCCACCAGTGATTCGCCTTGGTCTGGTACGCAGTATTTT.

This clonotype was seen a few times. V gene TRBV6-6 combines with J gene TRBJ2-1, with D perhaps matching TRBD2 (5 bases). The germline V gene encodes CDR1 MNHNY and CDR2 SVGAGI (reference sequence). This CDR3 has 12 residues. V was cut by 7 bases and J by 8 bases, with 12 bases left in between. The CDR3 DNA follows: TGTGCCAGCACTAGTATCGGGGATGAGCAGTTCTTC. Its translation is CASTSIGDEQFF.

The rearrangement links TRBV7-9 to TRBJ2-3; D not certain. CDR1 is SEHNR and CDR2 is FQNEAQ in the germline V gene (reference sequence). CDR3 length: 15 residues. Trimming shortened V by 1 base and J by 2 bases, and 10 bases separated the two germline ends. The CDR3 sequence is CASSLGHISTDTQYF. The CDR3 DNA follows: TGTGCCAGCAGCTTAGGTCACATTTCCACAGATACGCAGTATTTT.

The genes are TRBV4-1 and TRBJ2-1; 8 nucleotides match TRBD1. CDR1 and CDR2 (germline): MGHRA, YSYEKL. Unmatched junction bases numbered 2, after V lost 1 base and J lost 6 bases. The CDR3 consists of 14 residues. CDR3 sequence reads: CASSQGTGSNEQFF. CDR3 DNA sequence: TGCGCCAGCAGCCAAGGGACAGGGTCCAATGAGCAGTTCTTC.

This clonotype has more than one count but fewer than ten. The rearrangement links TRBV9 to TRBJ2-7; 7 bases align to TRBD2. CDR3 size: 15 residues. Trimming cost V 1 base and J 3 bases; bases outside gene matches: 7. Germline V gives CDR1 SGDLS, CDR2 YYNGEE. This CDR3 reads CASSVRAGDFYEQYF. The CDR3 DNA sequence: TGTGCCAGCAGCGTAAGGGCGGGGGACTTCTACGAGCAGTACTTC.

This clonotype was detected a few times. The J gene is TRBJ2-1, the V gene TRBV25-1, with 10 bases fitting TRBD2. V shed 4 bases, J shed 3 bases, and the junction held 9 bases outside the gene matches. CDR1 is MGHDK, CDR2 SYGVNS, per germline. This CDR3 spans 17 amino acids. The CDR3 DNA reads as TGTGCCAGCAGTGGCGCTAGGACTAGCGGATTCTACAATGAGCAGTTCTTC. It encodes CASSGARTSGFYNEQFF.

The gene calls are TRBV12-3 or TRBV12-4 and TRBJ2-1, with D possibly being TRBD2 (6 bases). The CDR3 covers 14 residues. V was cut by 5 bases and J by 8 bases, with 16 bases left in between. This chain's CDR3 is CASSTGTWGDEQFF. CDR3 bases: TGTGCCAGCAGTACCGGGACCTGGGGGGATGAGCAGTTCTTC.

This clonotype appeared a few times. The V gene is TRBV27, the J gene TRBJ2-3; 12 positions agree with TRBD2. After removal of 0 bases from V and 2 bases from J, the junction contained 9 bases not matched to a gene. The CDR3 spans 19 residues. Germline V CDR1 and CDR2: MNHEY, SMNVEV (reference sequence). Here the CDR3 reads CASSLSPWRLAGDTDTQYF. CDR3 DNA: TGTGCCAGCAGTTTATCTCCATGGCGACTAGCGGGAGACACAGATACGCAGTATTTT.

V is TRBV6-1 and J is TRBJ2-1; no clear D. V lost 2 bases and J 8 bases, leaving 4 bases between the germline ends. CDR1 is MNHNS, CDR2 SASEGT, per germline. The CDR3 consists of 11 residues. CDR3 sequence reads: CASSEMDEQFF. CDR3 DNA: TGTGCCAGCAGTGAAATGGATGAGCAGTTCTTC.

The chain employs TRBV5-6 and TRBJ1-6; 10 bases are a match to TRBD1. V trimming: 2 bases; J trimming: 7 bases; junction bases outside the gene matches: 3. The CDR3 runs to 15 residues. Looked up from germline, CDR1 is SGHDT and CDR2 is YYEEEE. The CDR3 sequence is CASSFGTGVNSPLHF. The CDR3, as DNA: TGTGCCAGCAGCTTTGGGACAGGGGTAAATTCACCCCTCCACTTT.

This clonotype appeared a single time. The chain employs TRBV6-2 or TRBV6-3 and TRBJ2-5, with a possible D match to TRBD2 (6 bases). V was pared by 2 bases and J by 4 bases, with 14 bases between. CDR3 size: 15 residues. Per the germline V gene, CDR1 is MNHEY and CDR2 is SVGEGT. DNA of the CDR3: TGTGCCAGCAGTTACACGGGGGAACGCAGAGAGACCCAGTACTTC. This sequence encodes CASSYTGERRETQYF.

This clonotype was detected many times. The rearrangement links TRBV6-5 to TRBJ2-7; TRBD2 is a possible D gene (7 bases). This CDR3 spans 15 amino acids. The germline gives CDR1 MNHEY, CDR2 SVGAGI. V dropped 4 bases and J dropped 6 bases, with 19 bases sitting between them. The CDR3, as DNA: TGTGCCAGCAGTTCCCTACAGGGAGGGGAACGCGAGCAGTACTTC. Encoded protein: CASSSLQGGEREQYF.

This clonotype has more than one count but fewer than ten. The chain is built from TRBV20-1 and TRBJ1-2, with TRBD1 identical over 7 bases. Trimming took 4 bases from V and 2 from J; bases not matched to a gene: 13. The CDR3 runs 16 residues. The germline gives CDR1 DFQATT, CDR2 SNEGSKA (reference sequence). The CDR3 DNA reads as TGCAGTGCTACGAATTTAGGACAGGAATGGAACTATGGCTACACCTTC. This gives the protein CSATNLGQEWNYGYTF.

The chain has TRBV18 and TRBJ1-2; D is unclear. Germline V gene data show CDR1 as KGHSH and CDR2 as LQKENI. This CDR3 region has 15 residues. Trimming removed 0 bases at V and 3 bases at J, with 11 bases between. The CDR3 sequence is CASSPPHNGDYGYTF. The CDR3, as DNA: TGTGCCAGCTCACCACCGCATAACGGGGACTATGGCTACACCTTC.

This clonotype was picked up many times. V usage is TRBV12-3 or TRBV12-4 and J usage is TRBJ2-3, with D uncertain. V was clipped by 1 base and J by 2 bases, with 7 bases between them. The CDR3 is 14 residues long. This CDR3 is CASSLVADTDTQYF. CDR3 in DNA: TGTGCCAGCAGTTTAGTGGCGGACACAGATACGCAGTATTTT.

This clonotype was counted between two and nine times. The genes are TRBV5-4 and TRBJ2-7; tentatively, D is TRBD1 (6 bases). This CDR3 spans 12 amino acids. V lost 4 bases and J 5 bases, leaving 10 bases between the germline ends. From germline, CDR1 is SGHNT and CDR2 YYREEE (reference sequence). The DNA of the CDR3 is TGTGCCAGCAGCAGGAGGACAGACGAGCAGTACTTC. As protein: CASSRRTDEQYF.